This T cell receptor beta chain was captured by sequencing in a study of shared clonotypes between healthy human individuals. Study-level results: The expectation was that sequencing depth would affect clonotype sharing among donors.

Only Caucasian adults living in Nashville, Tennessee made up the donor group. On this clone itself: The antigen is unknown.

The CDR3 has 12 amino acids. Germline V gene sequence: CDR1 KGHSH, CDR2 LQKENI. Trimming left V 3 bases short and J 7 bases short, with 10 bases between. Profiling relied on immunoSEQ multiplex PCR, and the TCRdb table lists in-frame clones only, not all of them. The sample lists nearly 500,000 clones, roughly four fifths occurring once. The sample consisted of PBMCs. V usage is TRBV18 and J usage is TRBJ2-7, with D tentatively TRBD1 (5 bases). The sequence was obtained from a woman between 40 and 55 years old in good health. Some clones in this sample may be carry-over from other donors' samples. CDR3 DNA: TGTGCCAGCTCACCGGACCAGGGTGAGCAGTACTTC. Encoded protein: CASSPDQGEQYF. Combining the CDR3 with reference TRBV18 and TRBJ2-7 gives the whole variable domain NAGVMQNPRHLVRRRGQEARLRCSPMKGHSHVYWYRQLPEEGLKFMVYLQKENIIDESGMPKERFSAEFPKEGPSILRIQQVVRGDSAAYFCASSPDQGEQYFGPGTRLTVT.